The source of this T cell receptor (beta chain) is a study of T cell repertoires in cytomegalovirus infection. About this clonotype itself: Antigen specificity is unknown.

V was pared by 5 bases and J by 5 bases, with 8 bases of the junction left unmatched. CDR1 and CDR2 (germline): MNHEY, SVGEGT. The length of the CDR3 is 16 residues. TCRdb reprocessed the reads with MiXCR, giving one entry per CDR3 protein. The sample holds a few hundred thousand distinct CDR3 sequences, about 35% seen once. This chain links TRBV6-2 or TRBV6-3 with TRBJ2-1, with 11 bases lining up with TRBD2. This sequence originates from a human donor in good health (CMV status not recorded). Some clones in this sample may be carry-over from other donors' samples. This specimen was cultured PBMCs, taken from culture after CMV antigen stimulation. This chain's CDR3 is CASSPVPGLADNEQFF. As DNA, the CDR3 is TGTGCCAGCAGTCCTGTACCGGGACTAGCGGACAATGAGCAGTTCTTC.